This TCR beta chain was sequenced for a study of T cells expressing NK-cell markers. Study details: Underlying the TCR beta repertoires were sorted CD3+CD56+NKG2C+, CD3+CD56+NKG2C- and CD3+CD56-NKG2C+ T cells. HCMV serostatus: seven of eight sequenced donors positive, one negative.

The CDR3 runs 14 residues. The germline gives CDR1 DFQATT, CDR2 SNEGSKA (reference sequence). Notes on the study in general: NKG2C+ dominant clonotype frequencies in six donors were roughly 1.0-8% of CD8+ T cells.

A 5'RACE template switching approach incorporating UMIs was used to make TCR beta cDNA. Following a re-call of the 5' RACE reads, TCRdb has one entry per CDR3 protein and lacks DNA. The sample has 500,000 to 700,000 distinct CDR3 sequences, and its top ten clones hold roughly 3.5%. Points on this clonotype: Its antigen is not known.

The sequencing sample was made of blood T cells: a sorted CD56 or NKG2C T cell subset, CD4+ or CD8+ T cells, or bulk PBMC T cells (not recorded which). The rearrangement uses TRBV20-1 and TRBJ1-4; TCRdb selects TRBD1, and the lack of DNA leaves this call unchecked. This TCR was sampled from a man younger than 35 in good health. This CDR3 reads CSARDRRGGEKLFF.